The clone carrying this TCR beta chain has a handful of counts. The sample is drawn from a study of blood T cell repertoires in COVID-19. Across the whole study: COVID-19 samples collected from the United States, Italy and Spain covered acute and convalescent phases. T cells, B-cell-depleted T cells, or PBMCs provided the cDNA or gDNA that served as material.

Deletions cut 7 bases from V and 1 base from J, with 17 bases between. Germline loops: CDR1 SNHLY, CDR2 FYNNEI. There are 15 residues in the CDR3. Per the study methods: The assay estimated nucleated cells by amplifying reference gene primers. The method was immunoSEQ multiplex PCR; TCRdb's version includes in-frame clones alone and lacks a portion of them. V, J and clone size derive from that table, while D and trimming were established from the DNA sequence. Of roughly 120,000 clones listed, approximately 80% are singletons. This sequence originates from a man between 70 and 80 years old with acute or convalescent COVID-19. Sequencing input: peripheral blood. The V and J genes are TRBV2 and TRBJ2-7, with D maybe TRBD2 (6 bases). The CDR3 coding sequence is TGTGCCAGCATTAAGGAGGGGACGGAGTCCTACGAGCAGTACTTC. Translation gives CASIKEGTESYEQYF.